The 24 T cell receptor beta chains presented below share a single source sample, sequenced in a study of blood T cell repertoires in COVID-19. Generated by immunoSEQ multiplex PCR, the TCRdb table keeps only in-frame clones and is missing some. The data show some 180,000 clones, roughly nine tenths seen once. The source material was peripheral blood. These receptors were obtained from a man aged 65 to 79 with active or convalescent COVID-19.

DNA for the CDR3: TGTGCCAGCATGGTCTCAGGGGGTTCGGGCTACACCTTC. Translation: CASMVSGGSGYTF. The chain is built from TRBV2 and TRBJ1-2, with 7 bases fitting TRBD1. Trimming at V came to 7 bases and at J to 8 bases, leaving 10 bases not matched to a gene. The V gene's germline CDR1 is SNHLY and CDR2 FYNNEI. The CDR3 is 13 amino acids.

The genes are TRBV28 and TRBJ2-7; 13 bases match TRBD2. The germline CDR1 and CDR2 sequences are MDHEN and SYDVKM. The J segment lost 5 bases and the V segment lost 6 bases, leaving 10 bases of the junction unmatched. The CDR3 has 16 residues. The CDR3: CASSIKTGLAGDEQYF. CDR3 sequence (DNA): TGTGCCAGCAGCATCAAAACCGGACTAGCGGGAGACGAGCAGTACTTC.

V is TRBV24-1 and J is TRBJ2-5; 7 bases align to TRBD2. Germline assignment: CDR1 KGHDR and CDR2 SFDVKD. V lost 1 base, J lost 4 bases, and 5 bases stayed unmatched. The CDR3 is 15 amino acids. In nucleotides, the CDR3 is TGTGCCACCAGTGATTTTGAGGGGAGGGTAGAGACCCAGTACTTC. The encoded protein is CATSDFEGRVETQYF.

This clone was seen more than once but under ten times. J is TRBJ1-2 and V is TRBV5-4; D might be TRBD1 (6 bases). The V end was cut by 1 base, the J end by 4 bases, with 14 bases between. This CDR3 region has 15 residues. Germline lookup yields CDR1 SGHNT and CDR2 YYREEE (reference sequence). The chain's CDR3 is CASSLPTGSGYGYTF. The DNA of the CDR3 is TGTGCCAGCAGCTTGCCTACAGGGTCGGGCTATGGCTACACCTTC. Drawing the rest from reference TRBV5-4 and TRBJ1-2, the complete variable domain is ETGVTQSPTHLIKTRGQQVTLRCSSQSGHNTVSWYQQALGQGPQFIFQYYREEENGRGNFPPRFSGLQFPNYSSELNVNALELDDSALYLCASSLPTGSGYGYTFGSGTRLTVV.

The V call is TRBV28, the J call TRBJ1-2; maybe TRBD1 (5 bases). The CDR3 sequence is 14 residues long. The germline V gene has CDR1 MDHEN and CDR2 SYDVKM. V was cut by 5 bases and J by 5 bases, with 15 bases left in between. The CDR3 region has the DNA TGTGCCAGCAGTGAACAGGCCGTATGGTATGGCTACACCTTC. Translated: CASSEQAVWYGYTF.

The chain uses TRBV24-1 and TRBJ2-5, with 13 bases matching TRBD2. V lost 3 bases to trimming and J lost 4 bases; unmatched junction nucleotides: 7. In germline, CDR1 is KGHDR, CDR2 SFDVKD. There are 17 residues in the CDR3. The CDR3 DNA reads TGTGCCACCAGTGATCGACTAGCGGGAGGAGTACGAGAGACCCAGTACTTC. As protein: CATSDRLAGGVRETQYF.

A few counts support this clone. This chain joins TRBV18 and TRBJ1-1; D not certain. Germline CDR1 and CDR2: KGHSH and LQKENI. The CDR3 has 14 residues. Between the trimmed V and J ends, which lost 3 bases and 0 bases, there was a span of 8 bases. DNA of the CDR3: TGTGCCAGCTCACCCGAGGTCATGAACACTGAAGCTTTCTTT. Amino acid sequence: CASSPEVMNTEAFF. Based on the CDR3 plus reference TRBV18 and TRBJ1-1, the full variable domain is NAGVMQNPRHLVRRRGQEARLRCSPMKGHSHVYWYRQLPEEGLKFMVYLQKENIIDESGMPKERFSAEFPKEGPSILRIQQVVRGDSAAYFCASSPEVMNTEAFFGQGTRLTVV.

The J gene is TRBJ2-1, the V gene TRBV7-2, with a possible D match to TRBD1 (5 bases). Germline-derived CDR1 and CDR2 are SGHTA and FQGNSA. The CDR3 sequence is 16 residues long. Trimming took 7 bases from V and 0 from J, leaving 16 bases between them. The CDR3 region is CASNPWGTGSYNEQFF. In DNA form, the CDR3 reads TGTGCCAGCAATCCGTGGGGCACCGGCTCCTACAATGAGCAGTTCTTC. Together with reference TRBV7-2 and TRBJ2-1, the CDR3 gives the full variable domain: GAGVSQSPSNKVTEKGKDVELRCDPISGHTALYWYRQSLGQGLEFLIYFQGNSAPDKSGLPSDRFSAERTGGSVSTLTIQRTQQEDSAVYLCASNPWGTGSYNEQFFGPGTRLTVL.

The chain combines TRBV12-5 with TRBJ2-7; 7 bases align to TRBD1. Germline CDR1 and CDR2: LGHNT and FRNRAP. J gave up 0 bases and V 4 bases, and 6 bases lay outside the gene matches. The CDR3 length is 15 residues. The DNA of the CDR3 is TGTGCTAGTGGTTCCGGACAGGTCGGCTCCTACGAGCAGTACTTC. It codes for CASGSGQVGSYEQYF.

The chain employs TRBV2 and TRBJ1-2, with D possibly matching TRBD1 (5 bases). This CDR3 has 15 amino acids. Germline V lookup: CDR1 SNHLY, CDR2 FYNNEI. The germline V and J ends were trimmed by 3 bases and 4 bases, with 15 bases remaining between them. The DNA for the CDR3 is TGTGCCAGCAGTGAGGGGACCACCGGGGGCTATGGCTACACCTTC. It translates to CASSEGTTGGYGYTF.

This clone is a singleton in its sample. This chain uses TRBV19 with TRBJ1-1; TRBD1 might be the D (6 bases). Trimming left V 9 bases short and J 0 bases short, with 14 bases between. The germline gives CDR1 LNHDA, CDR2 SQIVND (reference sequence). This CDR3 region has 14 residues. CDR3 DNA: TGTGCCAGCGCGGACAGCCTCATGAACACTGAAGCTTTCTTT. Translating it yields CASADSLMNTEAFF. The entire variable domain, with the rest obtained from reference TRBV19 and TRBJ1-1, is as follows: DGGITQSPKYLFRKEGQNVTLSCEQNLNHDAMYWYRQDPGQGLRLIYYSQIVNDFQKGDIAEGYSVSREKKESFPLTVTSAQKNPTAFYLCASADSLMNTEAFFGQGTRLTVV.

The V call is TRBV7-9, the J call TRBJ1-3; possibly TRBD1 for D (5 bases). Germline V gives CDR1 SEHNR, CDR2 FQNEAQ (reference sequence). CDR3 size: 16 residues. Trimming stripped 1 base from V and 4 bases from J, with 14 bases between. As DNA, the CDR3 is TGTGCCAGCAGCTTAGACAGGCTGTATTCCGGAAACACCATATATTTT. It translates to CASSLDRLYSGNTIYF.

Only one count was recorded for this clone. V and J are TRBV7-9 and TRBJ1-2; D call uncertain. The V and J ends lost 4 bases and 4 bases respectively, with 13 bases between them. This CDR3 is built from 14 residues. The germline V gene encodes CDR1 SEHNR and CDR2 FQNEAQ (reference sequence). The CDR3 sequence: CASSYAWSGYGYTF. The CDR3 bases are TGTGCCAGCAGCTATGCGTGGTCTGGCTATGGCTACACCTTC.

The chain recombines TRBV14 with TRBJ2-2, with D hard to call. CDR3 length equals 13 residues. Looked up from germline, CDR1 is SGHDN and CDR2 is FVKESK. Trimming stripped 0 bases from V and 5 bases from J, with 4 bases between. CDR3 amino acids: CASSQDVTGELFF. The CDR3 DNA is TGTGCCAGCAGCCAAGACGTGACCGGGGAGCTGTTTTTT.

The DNA for the CDR3 is TGTGCCAGCAGCTTGGGGGGGCTAGCGGTGGACCGGGAGCTGTTTTTT. Translating it yields CASSLGGLAVDRELFF. The rearrangement uses TRBV5-4 and TRBJ2-2, with TRBD2 as a possible D gene (7 bases). The CDR3 length is 16 residues. V was trimmed by 0 bases and J by 9 bases, leaving 18 bases between them. The germline gives CDR1 SGHNT, CDR2 YYREEE (reference sequence).

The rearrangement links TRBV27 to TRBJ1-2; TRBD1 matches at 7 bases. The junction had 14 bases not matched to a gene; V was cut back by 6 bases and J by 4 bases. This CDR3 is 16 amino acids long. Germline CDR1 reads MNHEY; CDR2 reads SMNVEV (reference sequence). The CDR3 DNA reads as TGTGCCAGCAGACCCCTAATTGCCGGGACAGCCTATGGCTACACCTTC. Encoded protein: CASRPLIAGTAYGYTF.

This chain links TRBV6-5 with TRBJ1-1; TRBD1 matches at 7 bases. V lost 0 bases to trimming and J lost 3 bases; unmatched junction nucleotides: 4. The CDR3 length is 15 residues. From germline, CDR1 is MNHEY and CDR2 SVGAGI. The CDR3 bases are TGTGCCAGCAGTTACTCCACACAGGGGTACACTGAAGCTTTCTTT. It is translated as CASSYSTQGYTEAFF.

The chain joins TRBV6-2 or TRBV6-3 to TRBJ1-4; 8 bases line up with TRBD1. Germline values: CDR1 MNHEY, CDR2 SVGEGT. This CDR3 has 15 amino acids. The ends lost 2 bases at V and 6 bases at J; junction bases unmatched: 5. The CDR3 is CASSYQVTGDEKLFF. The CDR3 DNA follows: TGTGCCAGCAGTTACCAGGTGACAGGGGATGAAAAACTGTTTTTT.

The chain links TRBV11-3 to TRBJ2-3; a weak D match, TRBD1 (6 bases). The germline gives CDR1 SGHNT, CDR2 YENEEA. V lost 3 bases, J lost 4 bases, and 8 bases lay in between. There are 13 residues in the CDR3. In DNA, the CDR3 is TGTGCCAGCAGCTTCGGACAGTCAGATACGCAGTATTTT. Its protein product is CASSFGQSDTQYF. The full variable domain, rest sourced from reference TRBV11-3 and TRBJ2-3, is EAGVVQSPRYKIIEKKQPVAFWCNPISGHNTLYWYLQNLGQGPELLIRYENEEAVDDSQLPKDRFSAERLKGVDSTLKIQPAELGDSAVYLCASSFGQSDTQYFGPGTRLTVL.

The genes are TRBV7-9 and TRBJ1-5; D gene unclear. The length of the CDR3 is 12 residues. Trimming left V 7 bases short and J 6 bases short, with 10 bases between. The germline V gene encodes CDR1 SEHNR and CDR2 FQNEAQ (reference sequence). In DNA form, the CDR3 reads TGTGCCAGCAAGGCTGAGGGTCAGCCCCAGCATTTT. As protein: CASKAEGQPQHF. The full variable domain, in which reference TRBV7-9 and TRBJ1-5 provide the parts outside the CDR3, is DTGVSQNPRHKITKRGQNVTFRCDPISEHNRLYWYRQTLGQGPEFLTYFQNEAQLEKSRLLSDRFSAERPKGSFSTLEIQRTEQGDSAMYLCASKAEGQPQHFGDGTRLSIL.

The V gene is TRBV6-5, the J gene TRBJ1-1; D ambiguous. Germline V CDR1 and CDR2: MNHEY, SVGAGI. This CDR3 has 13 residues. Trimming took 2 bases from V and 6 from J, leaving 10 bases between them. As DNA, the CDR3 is TGTGCCAGCAGTTACGTGATAGAGGCTGAAGCTTTCTTT. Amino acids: CASSYVIEAEAFF.

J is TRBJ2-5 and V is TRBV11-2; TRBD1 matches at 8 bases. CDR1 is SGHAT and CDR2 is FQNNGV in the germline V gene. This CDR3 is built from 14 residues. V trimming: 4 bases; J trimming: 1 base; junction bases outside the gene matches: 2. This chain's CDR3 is CASSYDRGQETQYF. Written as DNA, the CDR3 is TGTGCCAGCAGCTATGACAGGGGCCAAGAGACCCAGTACTTC.

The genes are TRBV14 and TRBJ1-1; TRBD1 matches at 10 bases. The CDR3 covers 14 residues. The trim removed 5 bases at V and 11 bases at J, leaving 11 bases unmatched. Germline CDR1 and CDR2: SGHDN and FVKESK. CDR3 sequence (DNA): TGTGCCAGCAGCACTCGGACAGGGGGAGTTGGGGCTTTCTTT. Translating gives CASSTRTGGVGAFF.

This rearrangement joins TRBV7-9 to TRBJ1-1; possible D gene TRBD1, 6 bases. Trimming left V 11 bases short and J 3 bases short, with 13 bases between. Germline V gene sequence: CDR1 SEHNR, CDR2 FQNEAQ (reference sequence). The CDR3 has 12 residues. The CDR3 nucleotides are TGTGCCGGCCTTGAGGGGGACACTGAAGCTTTCTTT. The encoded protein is CAGLEGDTEAFF.